The rows below give T cell receptor beta chains drawn from one sample of a study of metastatic and nonmetastatic thyroid tumors. MiXCR reprocessed the PCR reads for TCRdb. The table lists about 15,000 clones, approximately 30% of them singletons, with around 50% in the top ten. The sequenced material came from tumor tissue. These receptors came from a male donor with papillary thyroid cancer or a benign thyroid nodule (not recorded which). Some clones in this sample may be carry-over from other donors' samples. Both conserved end residues are part of each CDR3. D genes are given only for firm matches. The listing skips clone size in some rows; elsewhere it reads once, few, many or a size class.

D | size | J | V | DNA | CDR3
- | many | TRBJ2-3 | TRBV6-4 | TGTGCCAGCAGTGAGGCAGACACAGATACGCAGTATTTT | CASSEADTDTQYF
- | many | TRBJ2-1 | TRBV11-2 | TGTGCCAGCAGCCGAAATGAGCAGTTCTTC | CASSRNEQFF
- | - | TRBJ2-7 | TRBV2 | TGTGCCAGCAGTGCTGAGTACCTAGACGAGCAGTACTTC | CASSAEYLDEQYF
TRBD2 | many | TRBJ2-2 | TRBV2 | TGTGCCAGCAGTGCCCCTCCGGGACTAGCGGGCCCCGCGAACACCGGGGAGCTGTTTTTT | CASSAPPGLAGPANTGELFF
TRBD1 | many | TRBJ2-7 | TRBV7-2 | TGTGCCAGCAGACCTGGACAGGAGAGCTACGAGCAGTACTTC | CASRPGQESYEQYF
TRBD1 | - | TRBJ1-1 | TRBV19 | TGTACCAGTAGTAAACAGGGGGCTATGGGCACTGAAGCTTTCTTT | CTSSKQGAMGTEAFF
- | few | TRBJ1-6 | TRBV6-6 | TGCGCCAGCAGTTACGTACGGAACAATTCACCCCTCCACTTT | CASSYVRNNSPLHF
TRBD2 | many | TRBJ2-7 | TRBV6-6 | TGTGCCAGCAGTTACGCGGGAGGCGCCGAGCAGTACTTC | CASSYAGGAEQYF
TRBD2 | - | TRBJ2-7 | TRBV20-1 | TGCAGTGCCCAAACCGGGACTAGCGGCCGTTCCTACGAGCAGTACTTC | CSAQTGTSGRSYEQYF
- | few | TRBJ2-1 | TRBV6-1 | TGTGCCAGCAGTCAGATCGGATCCTACAATGAGCAGTTCTTC | CASSQIGSYNEQFF
TRBD2 | medium-sized | TRBJ2-1 | TRBV7-6 | TGTGCCAGCAGCTTAGCCCTAGCGGGGGGGAACAATGAGCAGTTCTTC | CASSLALAGGNNEQFF
- | medium-sized | TRBJ1-1 | TRBV11-2 | TGTGCCAGCAGCTTAGATCCCAGCATGAACACTGAAGCTTTCTTT | CASSLDPSMNTEAFF
- | many | TRBJ1-1 | TRBV7-9 | TGTGCCAGCAGCGCGTCGGGGGGGACTGAAGCTTTCTTT | CASSASGGTEAFF
TRBD2 | medium-sized | TRBJ2-5 | TRBV11-1 | TGTGCCAGTAACTCAGCGGGGGGCCCCCAAGAGACCCAGTACTTC | CASNSAGGPQETQYF
- | - | TRBJ1-2 | TRBV18 | TGTGCCAGCTCACTCCAACGCACTGCGGACATGGGCTATGGCTACACCTTC | CASSLQRTADMGYGYTF
TRBD1 | - | TRBJ1-2 | TRBV6-1 | TGTGCCTGCCTCTGGACAGGGGGCTCTAGCACCTTC | CACLWTGGSSTF
TRBD2 | - | TRBJ2-3 | TRBV4-1 | TGCGCCAGCAGCCCTGGGACTAGCGGGAGCTCGCAGTATTTT | CASSPGTSGSSQYF
TRBD2 | once | TRBJ2-2 | TRBV20-1 | TGCAGTGCTAGAGGGACTAGCGGGGACACCGGGGAGCTGTTTTTT | CSARGTSGDTGELFF
TRBD1 | - | TRBJ2-7 | TRBV5-1 | TGCGCCAGCAGCCCCGGGACAGGGTTAGTCTACGAGCAGTACTTC | CASSPGTGLVYEQYF
- | - | TRBJ1-6 | TRBV18 | TGTGCCAGCTCACCAGGGCCGGTCTATGTTGGTTCACCCCTCCACTTT | CASSPGPVYVGSPLHF
TRBD1 | few | TRBJ2-3 | TRBV6-1 | TGTGCCAGCAGCCCGGACAGGGGAGATACGCAGTATTTT | CASSPDRGDTQYF
- | - | TRBJ2-3 | TRBV7-2 | TGTGCCAGCAGCTTCCCTCTAGCAGATAATCAGTATTTT | CASSFPLADNQYF
- | many | TRBJ2-3 | TRBV30 | TGTGCCTGGAGTGTTGGGGCTGTCCCAGATACGCAGTATTTT | CAWSVGAVPDTQYF
TRBD2 | - | TRBJ2-1 | TRBV18 | TGTGCCAGCTCCCCAACCAATAGCGGGGGTTACAATGAGCAGTTCTTC | CASSPTNSGGYNEQFF
- | many | TRBJ2-5 | TRBV19 | TGTGCCAGTAGCCGCCGGTGGGGGGTCCAAGAGACCCAGTACTTC | CASSRRWGVQETQYF
- | few | TRBJ1-2 | TRBV28 | TGTGCCAGCACCCAGGGAAACAGGGTAATGGACTATGGCTACACCTTC | CASTQGNRVMDYGYTF
TRBD2 | - | TRBJ2-3 | TRBV20-1 | TGCAGTGCGATAACTAGCGGTTCGAGCACATATACGCATTATTTT | CSAITSGSSTYTHYF
- | - | TRBJ1-1 | TRBV27 | TGTGCCAGCAGTCAGCCGCCCACCATGAACACTGACGCTTTCTTT | CASSQPPTMNTDAFF
TRBD2 | - | TRBJ2-7 | TRBV28 | TGTGCCAGCAGTAACGCCCTACTAGCGGGAGGCGACGAGCAGTACTTC | CASSNALLAGGDEQYF
TRBD1 | medium-sized | TRBJ2-7 | TRBV7-8 | TGTGCCAGCAGCCCACGGGACAGCTCCTACGAGCAGTACTTC | CASSPRDSSYEQYF
TRBD1 | - | TRBJ1-5 | TRBV19 | TGTGCCAGTAGTCTTACAGGGGGGGATCAGCCCCAGCATTTT | CASSLTGGDQPQHF
TRBD2 | few | TRBJ2-1 | TRBV6-1 | TGTGCCAGCAGTCTGACTAGCGGGTGGATCAATAATGAGCAGTTCTTC | CASSLTSGWINNEQFF
- | - | TRBJ2-7 | TRBV18 | TGTGCCAGCTCACCTCCCGGACACCTCTACGAGCAGTACTTC | CASSPPGHLYEQYF
- | many | TRBJ1-1 | TRBV20-1 | TGCAGTGCTAGTTTGGGGTCCACTGAAGCTTTCTTT | CSASLGSTEAFF
TRBD1 | once | TRBJ1-4 | TRBV9 | TGTGCCAGCAGCGTAACAGGGGGCAATGAAAAACTGTTTTTT | CASSVTGGNEKLFF
TRBD1 | many | TRBJ2-3 | TRBV9 | TGTGCCAGCAGCGTCGCAAGGGGGCTCACAGATACGCAGTATTTT | CASSVARGLTDTQYF
- | many | TRBJ1-1 | TRBV6-2/TRBV6-3 | TGTGCCAGCAGTCGACGACAGCTTGAAGCTTTCTTT | CASSRRQLEAFF
TRBD2 | many | TRBJ2-5 | TRBV5-1 | TGCGCCAGCAGCTTCCCAACGACTAGCGGGAGGCTCCAAGAGACCCAGTACTTC | CASSFPTTSGRLQETQYF
- | many | TRBJ2-2 | TRBV7-9 | TGTGCCAGCAGCTTACGTGAGGTCGGGGAGCTGTTTTTT | CASSLREVGELFF
- | - | TRBJ1-2 | TRBV18 | TGTGCCAGCTCACCCGAGGGATGGGTTAACTATGGCTACACCTTC | CASSPEGWVNYGYTF
TRBD1 | many | TRBJ1-6 | TRBV7-7 | TGTGCTAGCAGCTTGGACAGGGGTTCACCCCTCCACTTT | CASSLDRGSPLHF